The rows below give T cell receptor beta chains drawn from one sample of a study of T cell repertoires in cytomegalovirus infection. The antigens these receptors bind are not known. TCRdb ran MiXCR on the reads and lists one entry per CDR3 protein. The top ten clones hold roughly 90% of a sample with some 50,000 distinct CDR3 sequences, roughly 20% of them seen once. The sequences come from CD8+ T cells from cultured PBMCs, collected from culture after CMV antigen stimulation. These receptors originate from a human donor in good health (CMV status not recorded). Some clones in this sample may be carry-over from other donors' samples. The CDR3 runs from the conserved cysteine through the conserved F or W. Fields, in order: D gene, V gene, clone size, J gene, CDR3 DNA, CDR3 protein. D genes are given only for firm matches. Clone sizes are given selectively: once, few, many, or a class where the clone is expanded.

NA	TRBV6-6	few	TRBJ2-1	TGTGCCAGCAATCTCGGGTCCGTCGGCAAGGATAAGCAGCAGTTCTTC	CASNLGSVGKDKQQFF
TRBD1	TRBV7-7	NA	TRBJ2-7	TGTGCCAGCAGCTCCGGGACAGGCTACTTCGACGAGCAGTACTTC	CASSSGTGYFDEQYF
TRBD2	TRBV20-1	NA	TRBJ2-2	TGCAGTGCTAGAGATGTCCGGGAGGCCGGGGAGCTGTTTTTT	CSARDVREAGELFF
NA	TRBV7-6	NA	TRBJ1-5	TGTGCCAGCAGCCCAGGTATCGGGGTGGATCAGCCCCAGCATTTT	CASSPGIGVDQPQHF
NA	TRBV11-2	NA	TRBJ2-7	TGTGCCAGCAGCGGTTATGGGAGGATAAGCTCCTACGAGCAGTACTTC	CASSGYGRISSYEQYF
TRBD1	TRBV12-3/TRBV12-4	NA	TRBJ2-6	TGTGCCACCCTTTACCGGGACAGGGGAACTGGGGCCAACGTCCTGACTTTC	CATLYRDRGTGANVLTF
TRBD1	TRBV28	NA	TRBJ2-7	TGTGCCAGCAGTTCGTTGACAGGGGACTTCTACGAGCAGTACTTC	CASSSLTGDFYEQYF
NA	TRBV5-6	NA	TRBJ2-3	TGTGCCAGCAGCGGGGGACCCACAGATACGCAGTATTTT	CASSGGPTDTQYF
TRBD1	TRBV6-2/TRBV6-3	NA	TRBJ1-4	TGTGCCAGCAGTTACGGAAATAGGGGGCGCCATGAAAAACTGTTTTTT	CASSYGNRGRHEKLFF
NA	TRBV7-2	NA	TRBJ1-2	TGTGCCAGCAGGAAGGGGGGAAGTAGAAGTGGCTACACCTTC	CASRKGGSRSGYTF
TRBD2	TRBV29-1	NA	TRBJ2-5	TGCAGCGTTGACGGTCCCCCGGGGCTAGCGGGGTACCAAGAGACCCAGTACTTC	CSVDGPPGLAGYQETQYF
TRBD1	TRBV7-9	many	TRBJ1-6	TGTGCCAGCAGTCGACCGGGACAGTTTTTACCCCTCCACTTT	CASSRPGQFLPLHF
NA	TRBV7-8	few	TRBJ1-2	TGTGCCAGCAGCTTAGCGCGGCAGAACTATGGCTACACCTTC	CASSLARQNYGYTF
NA	TRBV6-2/TRBV6-3	NA	TRBJ2-1	TGTGCCAGCAAGGGGGGGGGAGGGCGTACCCGTTCGAATGAGCAGTTCTTC	CASKGGGGRTRSNEQFF
NA	TRBV7-9	many	TRBJ2-1	TGTGCCAGCAGCCTCCGGACAGACCAAGAGAATGAGCAGTTCTTC	CASSLRTDQENEQFF
NA	TRBV7-2	few	TRBJ2-1	TGTGCCAGCAGCTTAGCGAGGAATGAGCAGTTCTTC	CASSLARNEQFF
NA	TRBV7-9	few	TRBJ1-2	TGTGCCAGCAGCCCCCCACAGGCCCTCTATGGCTACACCTTC	CASSPPQALYGYTF
TRBD2	TRBV11-2	NA	TRBJ2-1	TGTGCCAGCAGCCGGACTAGCGGGCGGGACAATGAGCAGTTCTTC	CASSRTSGRDNEQFF
TRBD2	TRBV20-1	few	TRBJ2-1	TGCAGTGCTAGAGATCGGTCTAGCGGGATCGGTGAGCAGTTCTTC	CSARDRSSGIGEQFF
NA	TRBV20-1	NA	TRBJ2-1	TGCAGTGCTAGAATACAGGGCTCCTACAATGAGCAGTTCTTC	CSARIQGSYNEQFF
TRBD1	TRBV28	NA	TRBJ2-1	TGTGCCAGCAGACATCCCGGGACAGGGGATGAGCAGTTCTTC	CASRHPGTGDEQFF
NA	TRBV20-1	NA	TRBJ2-1	TGCAGTGCTAGAGATGCCATCTCCAGCTACAATGAGCAGTTCTTC	CSARDAISSYNEQFF
TRBD1	TRBV19	few	TRBJ2-7	TGTGCCAGTAGCCCGGGGACAGGGATCTACGAGCAGTACTTC	CASSPGTGIYEQYF
NA	TRBV7-2	few	TRBJ2-7	TGTGCCAGCAGCTCTGGATTGGGAGTGGGTTACGAGCAGTACTTC	CASSSGLGVGYEQYF
NA	TRBV29-1	few	TRBJ2-7	TGCAGCGTTGAGAGCACAGGGACCTCCTACGAGCAGTACTTC	CSVESTGTSYEQYF
NA	TRBV6-6	few	TRBJ1-6	TGTGCCAGCCGTCTGGGGGTGAATAATTCACCCCTCCACTTT	CASRLGVNNSPLHF
NA	TRBV29-1	few	TRBJ1-1	TGCAGCGCCGCTGAGAACACTGAAGCTTTCTTT	CSAAENTEAFF
TRBD1	TRBV7-2	NA	TRBJ2-7	TGTGCCAGCAGCTCAGGGACAGGGGGCTACGAGCAGTACTTC	CASSSGTGGYEQYF
NA	TRBV6-1	NA	TRBJ2-2	TGTGCCAGCAGTCCCCCTTCGGGTACAGTGGTCGGGGAGCTGTTTTTT	CASSPPSGTVVGELFF
NA	TRBV10-2	NA	TRBJ2-2	TGCGCCAGCAGTGACCGGTCCCGGGACACCGGGGAGCTGTTTTTT	CASSDRSRDTGELFF
NA	TRBV6-4	few	TRBJ1-1	TGTGCCAGCAGCTCACAACCAGACTTGAACACTGAAGCTTTCTTT	CASSSQPDLNTEAFF
NA	TRBV29-1	NA	TRBJ1-2	TGCAGCGTTGTTTTGGCAGTCGGTGGCTACACCTTC	CSVVLAVGGYTF
TRBD2	TRBV5-6	many	TRBJ2-1	TGTGCCAGCAGTCAAGGACTAGCGTACAATGAGCAGTTCTTC	CASSQGLAYNEQFF
NA	TRBV5-4	NA	TRBJ1-2	TGTGCCAGCAGCTCACTCACGGGACTTACTAACTATGGCTACACCTTC	CASSSLTGLTNYGYTF
NA	TRBV20-1	many	TRBJ2-3	TGCAGTGCTATGCACCCGGGGTCTACCTCTAGCACAGATACGCAGTATTTT	CSAMHPGSTSSTDTQYF
NA	TRBV7-8	NA	TRBJ2-3	TGTGCCAGCAGCTTAGCCCCAGCCACTACAGATACGCAGTATTTT	CASSLAPATTDTQYF
NA	TRBV7-9	many	TRBJ2-7	TGTGCCAGCAGCTTAACACCCTCCTACGAGCAGTACTTC	CASSLTPSYEQYF
NA	TRBV7-2	NA	TRBJ2-1	TGTGCCAGCAGCCCCCTGACCAACTCCTACAATGAGCAGTTCTTC	CASSPLTNSYNEQFF
TRBD2	TRBV6-2/TRBV6-3	few	TRBJ2-7	TGTGCCAGCAGTGCCGGACTAGCGGGGACCTACGAGCAGTACTTC	CASSAGLAGTYEQYF
TRBD1	TRBV7-2	NA	TRBJ1-2	TGTGCCAGCAACCCGCCGGGACAGGGGTCGTGGGGCTACACCTTC	CASNPPGQGSWGYTF
NA	TRBV7-9	few	TRBJ2-7	TGTGCCAGCACACTCCCCAGGGCACCTTCCTACGAGCAGTACTTC	CASTLPRAPSYEQYF
TRBD2	TRBV12-3/TRBV12-4	NA	TRBJ2-3	TGTGCCAGCATCTCCCGCGGGAGGGGCGGCACAGATACGCAGTATTTT	CASISRGRGGTDTQYF
NA	TRBV6-7	NA	TRBJ2-7	TGTGCCAGCAGTTACTCGAACCGCAGGGGCTACGAGCAGTACTTC	CASSYSNRRGYEQYF
NA	TRBV4-1	NA	TRBJ1-4	TGCGCCAGCAGCCAACTGGCCGCAACTAATGAAAAACTGTTTTTT	CASSQLAATNEKLFF
TRBD1	TRBV5-1	NA	TRBJ1-5	TGCGCCAGCAGCTCCACAGGGGGCGGGCAGCCCCAGCATTTT	CASSSTGGGQPQHF
NA	TRBV4-3	NA	TRBJ2-1	TGCGCCAGCAGCCAAGAGGGCATCACTGAGCAGTTCTTC	CASSQEGITEQFF
NA	TRBV7-9	NA	TRBJ1-1	TGTGCCAGCAGCCCAGGAGCTATGAACACTGAAGCTTTCTTT	CASSPGAMNTEAFF
TRBD2	TRBV6-5	few	TRBJ2-1	TGTGCCAGCAGTCGGACTAGCGGGGGGTACAATGAGCAGTTCTTC	CASSRTSGGYNEQFF
NA	TRBV7-9	NA	TRBJ2-7	TGTGCCAGCAGCTTAGAAGCAGATTACGAGCAGTACTTC	CASSLEADYEQYF
NA	TRBV5-4	NA	TRBJ2-5	TGTGCCAGCAGTCCGGATGAAGGGGCGAGAGAGACCCAGTACTTC	CASSPDEGARETQYF
TRBD2	TRBV19	NA	TRBJ2-3	TGTGCCAGTACTGATAGCGGGAGGGCGGTAGATACGCAGTATTTT	CASTDSGRAVDTQYF
NA	TRBV10-3	NA	TRBJ2-7	TGTGCCACTAGATCGGGCACCTACGAGCAGTACTTC	CATRSGTYEQYF
NA	TRBV6-2/TRBV6-3	many	TRBJ2-1	TGTCGATCCGGGCGGAATGAGCAGTTCTTC	CRSGRNEQFF
NA	TRBV6-5	NA	TRBJ2-6	TGTGCCAGCAGCCAGAACCCGTCTGGGGCCAACGTCCTGACTTTC	CASSQNPSGANVLTF
NA	TRBV7-2	NA	TRBJ2-1	TGTGCCAGCAGCCCTAGAGGGGACAATGAGCAGTTCTTC	CASSPRGDNEQFF
NA	TRBV7-2	few	TRBJ2-1	TGTGCCAGCAGCTGGGGACCTACAGATGAGCAGTTCTTC	CASSWGPTDEQFF
NA	TRBV27	NA	TRBJ2-7	TGTGCCAGCAGTCAAGGCGCCACCTACGAGCAGTACTTC	CASSQGATYEQYF
NA	TRBV7-2	few	TRBJ1-5	TGTGCCAGCAGCTTAGAAGGGCCTTCGGGTCAGCCCCAGCATTTT	CASSLEGPSGQPQHF
NA	TRBV5-4	NA	TRBJ2-2	TGTGCCAGCAGCTTTGCCGTACCCACCGGGGAGCTGTTTTTT	CASSFAVPTGELFF